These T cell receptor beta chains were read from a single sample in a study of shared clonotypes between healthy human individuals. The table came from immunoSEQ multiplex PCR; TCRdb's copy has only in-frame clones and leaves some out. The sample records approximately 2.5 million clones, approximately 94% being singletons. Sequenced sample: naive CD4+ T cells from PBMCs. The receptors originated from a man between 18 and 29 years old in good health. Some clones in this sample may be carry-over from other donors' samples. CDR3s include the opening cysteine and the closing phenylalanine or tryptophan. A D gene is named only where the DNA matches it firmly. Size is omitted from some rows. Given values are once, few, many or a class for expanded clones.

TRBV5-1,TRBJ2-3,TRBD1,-,TGCGCCAGCAGCTTTTCAGGGGGCGTCACAGATACGCAGTATTTT,CASSFSGGVTDTQYF
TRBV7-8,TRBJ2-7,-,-,TGTGCCAGCAGCTTAGTTCCAGGCGGAAGTGGGGACTACGAGCAGTACTTC,CASSLVPGGSGDYEQYF
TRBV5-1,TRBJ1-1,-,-,TGCGCCAGCAGCCAGCAGGCGGGGGCGAGGGGGGCAAACACTGAAGCTTTCTTT,CASSQQAGARGANTEAFF
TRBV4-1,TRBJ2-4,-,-,TGCGCCAGCAGCCAAGATAGGAGGGGTTCCGCCGGAGCCATTCAGTACTTC,CASSQDRRGSAGAIQYF
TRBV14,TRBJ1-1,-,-,TGTGCCAGCAGCCAAGGTTCCGGGTTGGACACTGAAGCTTTCTTT,CASSQGSGLDTEAFF
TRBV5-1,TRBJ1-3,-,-,TGCGCCAGCAGCTCCTTATCCGGTGGTGGGAACACCATATATTTT,CASSSLSGGGNTIYF
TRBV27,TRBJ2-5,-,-,TGTGCCAGCAGCAGGACTTTCCAAGAGACCCAGTACTTC,CASSRTFQETQYF
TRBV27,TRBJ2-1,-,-,TGTGCCAGCAGTTTATCGGGTCCTAGCCAGCCCTATCGCGGTGAGCAGTTCTTC,CASSLSGPSQPYRGEQFF
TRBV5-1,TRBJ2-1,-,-,TGCGCCAGCAGCCTTCAGGATTACAATGAGCAGTTCTTC,CASSLQDYNEQFF
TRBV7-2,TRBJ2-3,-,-,TGTGCCAGCAGCCCGGATTCGAATACGCAGTATTTT,CASSPDSNTQYF
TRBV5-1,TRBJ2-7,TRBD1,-,TGCGCCAGCAGCCCCGGGACAGGGGCGCACGAGCAGTACTTC,CASSPGTGAHEQYF
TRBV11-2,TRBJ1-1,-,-,TGTGCCAGCAGCTACGGGCCGGCGAACACTGAAGCTTTCTTT,CASSYGPANTEAFF
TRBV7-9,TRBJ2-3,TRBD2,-,TGTGCCAGCAGCTTAGATAGCGGGAGAGCGCAGTATTTT,CASSLDSGRAQYF
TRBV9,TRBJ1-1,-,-,TGTGCCAGCAGCGTAGGATATGCGGGGGGCACTGAAGCTTTCTTT,CASSVGYAGGTEAFF
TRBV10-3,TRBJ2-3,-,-,TGTGCCATCAAGTCCTTTAGCACAGATACGCAGTATTTT,CAIKSFSTDTQYF
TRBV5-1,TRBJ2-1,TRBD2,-,TGCGCCAGCAGACTAGCGGGCTCCTACAATGAGCAGTTCTTC,CASRLAGSYNEQFF
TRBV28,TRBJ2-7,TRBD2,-,TGTGCCAGCAGCGAATCTCCGGGACCCCGGGACGTCGGCGGGAGCTACGAGCAGTACTTC,CASSESPGPRDVGGSYEQYF
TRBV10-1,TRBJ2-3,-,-,TGCGCCAGCACACGAAGTGACGTTGACTGTGGACTGGGCACAGATACGCAGTATTTT,CASTRSDVDCGLGTDTQYF
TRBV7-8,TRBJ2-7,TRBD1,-,TGTGCCAGCAGCTCGTATGGACAGGGGGACAGCTACGAGCAGTACTTC,CASSSYGQGDSYEQYF
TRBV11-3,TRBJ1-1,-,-,TGTGCCAGCAGCTTACGGCAGAACACTGAAGCTTTCTTT,CASSLRQNTEAFF
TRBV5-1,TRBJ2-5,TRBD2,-,TGCGCCAGCAGCTTGGCGGGTAGCGGGGCCCAAGAGACCCAGTACTTC,CASSLAGSGAQETQYF
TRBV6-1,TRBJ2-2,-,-,TGTGCCAGCTCGCGTAGCGGACCGAACACCGGGGAGCTGTTTTTT,CASSRSGPNTGELFF
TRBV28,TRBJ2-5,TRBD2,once,TGTGCCAGCAGCCAGCCGGGACTAGCGGTCCAAGAGACCCAGTACTTC,CASSQPGLAVQETQYF
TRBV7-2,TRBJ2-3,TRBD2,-,TGTGCCAGCAGGACTCGGGGGGGGCGCCGGGATACGCAGTATTTT,CASRTRGGRRDTQYF
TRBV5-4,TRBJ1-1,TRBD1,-,TGTGCCAGCAGCTCGGGACAGGGTCGCACTGAAGCTTTCTTT,CASSSGQGRTEAFF
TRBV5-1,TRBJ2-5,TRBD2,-,TGCGCCAGCAGCCCGCGGACTAGCGGAGCTCAAGAGACCCAGTACTTC,CASSPRTSGAQETQYF
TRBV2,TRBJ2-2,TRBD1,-,TGTGCCAGCAGGACAGGGCCAAACACCGGGGAGCTGTTTTTT,CASRTGPNTGELFF
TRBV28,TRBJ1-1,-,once,TGTGCCAGCAGCCGACGAAGGGGGGGAAACACTGAAGCTTTCTTT,CASSRRRGGNTEAFF
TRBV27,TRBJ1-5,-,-,TGTGCCAGCAGTTTGTCGGGGTATCAGCCCCAGCATTTT,CASSLSGYQPQHF